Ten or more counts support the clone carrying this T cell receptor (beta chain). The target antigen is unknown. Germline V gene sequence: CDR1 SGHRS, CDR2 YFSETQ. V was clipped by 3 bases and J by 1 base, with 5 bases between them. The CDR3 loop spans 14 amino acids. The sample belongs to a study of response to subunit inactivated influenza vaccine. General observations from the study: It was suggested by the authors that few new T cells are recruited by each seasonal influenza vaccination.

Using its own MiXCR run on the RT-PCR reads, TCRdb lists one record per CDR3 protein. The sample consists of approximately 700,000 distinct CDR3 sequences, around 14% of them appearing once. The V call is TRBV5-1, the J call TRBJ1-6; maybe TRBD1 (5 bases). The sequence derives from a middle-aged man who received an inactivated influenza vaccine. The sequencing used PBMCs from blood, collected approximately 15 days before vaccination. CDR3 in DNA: TGCGCCAGCAGCTCAGGGTCCTATAATTCACCCCTCCACTTT. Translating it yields CASSSGSYNSPLHF.